The 17 T cell receptor beta chains below come from one sample, sequenced in a study of T cells in Graves' hyperthyroidism and ophthalmopathy (dated by TCRdb to the late 2010s). Preparation of the library involved multiplex PCR. The reads were generated on an Illumina HiSeq 2000. Amplification of TCR beta CDR3 regions was carried out from RNA transcripts. The TCR CDR3 was subjected to a first round of RT-PCR using the HTBI primer set and the Qiagen OneStep RT-PCR kit. TCRdb trimmed public reads at Q25 via fastp, called clones via MiXCR and kept in-frame beta chains. Each CDR3 protein gets just one entry, which takes the most common genes and DNA from the rows behind it. The sample yields fewer than 900,000 distinct CDR3 sequences; less than 20% were counted once. Under 8.5% of the sample is taken by the ten largest. Material: blood. These receptors originate from a man between 18 and 35 years old with Graves' hyperthyroidism.

In its sample, this clonotype was seen a few times. This sequence joins TRBV19 and TRBJ2-1; 11 nucleotides align to TRBD2. CDR1 and CDR2 (germline): LNHDA, SQIVND (reference sequence). With V trimmed by 1 base and J by 4 bases, 12 bases remained unmatched. The CDR3 length is 19 residues. The CDR3 protein is CASSIGGTLGLAAYNEQFF. The CDR3 DNA is TGTGCCAGTAGTATAGGGGGGACCCTGGGACTAGCGGCGTACAATGAGCAGTTCTTC.

This clonotype was observed at least ten times. The chain carries TRBV27 and TRBJ2-7; 13 bases match TRBD2. J lost 3 bases, V lost 4 bases, and 6 bases had no gene match. The CDR3 sequence is 16 residues long. Germline V gives CDR1 MNHEY, CDR2 SMNVEV (reference sequence). CDR3 in amino acids: CASSSPGTSGNYEQYF. DNA of the CDR3: TGTGCCAGCAGTTCACCCGGGACTAGCGGGAACTACGAGCAGTACTTC.

This clonotype was observed many times. The chain is built from TRBV7-9 and TRBJ2-7; D perhaps matches TRBD2 (7 bases). The V end was cut by 6 bases, the J end by 5 bases, with 14 bases between. The CDR3 loop spans 13 amino acids. Looked up from germline, CDR1 is SEHNR and CDR2 is FQNEAQ (reference sequence). CDR3 in DNA: TGTGCCAGCAGTTGGCGGGGGCAGGACGAGCAGTACTTC. As protein: CASSWRGQDEQYF.

This clonotype was seen at least ten times. The J gene is TRBJ1-1, the V gene TRBV20-1; D unresolved. Germline assignment: CDR1 DFQATT and CDR2 SNEGSKA (reference sequence). Trimming pared 6 bases from V and 4 bases from J, leaving 9 bases between. The CDR3 loop spans 11 amino acids. This CDR3 is CSASGGTEAFF. CDR3 nucleotides: TGCAGTGCCAGCGGAGGCACTGAAGCTTTCTTT.

The sample holds many counts of this clonotype. The chain carries TRBV15 and TRBJ1-2; 7 nucleotides align to TRBD1. CDR3 length: 13 amino acids. The germline V gene has CDR1 LNHNV and CDR2 YYDKDF (reference sequence). Germline trimming cut 1 base from V and 8 bases from J; bases unmatched to any gene: 4. The CDR3: CATSRGGGDGYTF. The CDR3 DNA is TGTGCCACCAGCAGAGGAGGGGGCGACGGCTACACCTTC. The entire variable domain, with the rest obtained from reference TRBV15 and TRBJ1-2, is as follows: DAMVIQNPRYQVTQFGKPVTLSCSQTLNHNVMYWYQQKSSQAPKLLFHYYDKDFNNEADTPDNFQSRRPNTSFCFLDIRSPGLGDTAMYLCATSRGGGDGYTFGSGTRLTVV.

J is TRBJ2-7 and V is TRBV7-9; D not certain. CDR3 length: 14 residues. Germline assignment: CDR1 SEHNR and CDR2 FQNEAQ (reference sequence). V lost 1 base, J lost 2 bases, and 9 bases lay in between. CDR3 protein: CASSLDRAAYEQYF. CDR3 coding DNA: TGTGCCAGCAGCTTAGATCGGGCAGCCTACGAGCAGTACTTC.

The chain employs TRBV12-3 or TRBV12-4 and TRBJ2-2; 13 nucleotides line up with TRBD2. Trimming removed 3 bases from V and 6 bases from J; junction bases left unmatched: 4. There are 16 residues in the CDR3. This CDR3 reads CASSFGLAGAAGELFF. The CDR3 bases are TGTGCCAGCAGTTTTGGACTAGCGGGAGCAGCCGGGGAGCTGTTTTTT.

The chain uses TRBV15 and TRBJ2-6, with D unresolved. V lost 2 bases and J lost 1, with 12 bases in between. The germline V gene encodes CDR1 LNHNV and CDR2 YYDKDF (reference sequence). The CDR3 covers 17 residues. The CDR3 loop is CATSRQPWGSGANVLTF. DNA of the CDR3: TGTGCCACCAGCAGACAGCCCTGGGGTTCTGGGGCCAACGTCCTGACTTTC.

This clonotype came up many times. The chain carries TRBV28 and TRBJ2-1; 13 bases line up with TRBD2. J lost 4 bases, V lost 6 bases, and 9 bases had no gene match. Germline CDR1 reads MDHEN; CDR2 reads SYDVKM. The CDR3 consists of 17 residues. The CDR3 loop reads CASRDLGTSGIYNEQFF. CDR3 DNA: TGTGCCAGCAGAGACCTCGGGACTAGCGGGATTTACAATGAGCAGTTCTTC. Using reference TRBV28 and TRBJ2-1 for the parts outside the CDR3, the full variable domain is DVKVTQSSRYLVKRTGEKVFLECVQDMDHENMFWYRQDPGLGLRLIYFSYDVKMKEKGDIPEGYSVSREKKERFSLILESASTNQTSMYLCASRDLGTSGIYNEQFFGPGTRLTVL.

This clonotype was found many times. The rearrangement links TRBV3-1 to TRBJ2-1; 10 bases fit TRBD2. The CDR3 totals 14 residues. The V segment lost 6 bases and the J segment 5 bases; nucleotides outside the gene matches: 4. Germline CDR1 reads LGHDT; CDR2 reads YNNKEL (reference sequence). CDR3 sequence reads: CASRLTSGNNEQFF. The CDR3 DNA sequence: TGTGCCAGCAGACTAACTAGCGGGAACAATGAGCAGTTCTTC.

In this sample, this clonotype turned up many times. This chain links TRBV2 with TRBJ2-5; 9 bases match TRBD2. Germline CDR1 SNHLY, CDR2 FYNNEI. The J segment lost 2 bases and the V segment lost 7 bases, leaving 5 bases of the junction unmatched. The CDR3 totals 14 residues. CDR3 amino acids: CASTRTSVQETQYF. The CDR3, as DNA: TGTGCCAGCACCCGGACTAGCGTACAAGAGACCCAGTACTTC. The variable domain in full, with the rest retrieved from reference TRBV2 and TRBJ2-5, is EPEVTQTPSHQVTQMGQEVILRCVPISNHLYFYWYRQILGQKVEFLVSFYNNEISEKSEIFDDQFSVERPDGSNFTLKIRSTKLEDSAMYFCASTRTSVQETQYFGPGTRLLVL.

The sample holds many counts of this clonotype. The V gene is TRBV20-1, the J gene TRBJ2-7; D gene unclear. Germline CDR1 reads DFQATT; CDR2 reads SNEGSKA (reference sequence). V was shortened by 1 base and J by 0 bases, with 4 bases between the two germline ends. The CDR3 has 12 amino acids. CDR3 DNA: TGCAGTGCTAGAGTCTACTCCTACGAGCAGTACTTC. It translates to CSARVYSYEQYF.

In its sample, this clonotype was seen a few times. The chain employs TRBV7-6 and TRBJ2-5, with 14 positions matching TRBD2. CDR1 is SGHVS, CDR2 FNYEAQ, per germline. V was pared by 3 bases and J by 5 bases, with 5 bases of the junction left unmatched. This CDR3 has 16 residues. The CDR3 bases are TGTGCCAGCAGCTTCGGGACTAGCGGGAGTACGGAGACCCAGTACTTC. Translating it yields CASSFGTSGSTETQYF.

There are many counts of this clonotype. The chain has TRBV20-1 and TRBJ1-1, with 8 bases identical to TRBD1. J lost 5 bases, V lost 3 bases, and 11 bases had no gene match. CDR1 DFQATT and CDR2 SNEGSKA come from the germline V gene (reference sequence). This CDR3 has 15 amino acids. CDR3 DNA sequence: TGCAGTGCTAGGCTCCCGGACAGGGATCGAACTGAAGCTTTCTTT. Protein product: CSARLPDRDRTEAFF.

The chain uses TRBV20-1 and TRBJ2-7; a possible D gene is TRBD2 (5 bases). Trimming cost V 6 bases and J 0 bases, with 12 bases left between them. CDR3 length: 13 amino acids. The V gene's germline CDR1 is DFQATT and CDR2 SNEGSKA (reference sequence). The CDR3 DNA reads as TGCAGTGCGACGGACTCGTTCTCCTACGAGCAGTACTTC. Translating it yields CSATDSFSYEQYF.

This clonotype showed up many times. The chain combines TRBV28 with TRBJ2-1, with D possibly matching TRBD1 (5 bases). Germline loops: CDR1 MDHEN, CDR2 SYDVKM. The CDR3 is 18 amino acids. V lost 3 bases and J 1 base, leaving 19 bases between the germline ends. CDR3 DNA: TGTGCCAGCAGTTTCTTGAGGATGCAGGGTGGGTCCTACAATGAGCAGTTCTTC. Translated: CASSFLRMQGGSYNEQFF.

Regarding this clonotype: At one end the junction does not follow the germline gene, possibly because of a read error. The chain employs TRBV11-3 and TRBJ2-1; D tentatively reads TRBD1 or TRBD2 (7 bases each). Germline CDR1 is SGHNT and CDR2 is YENEEA. This CDR3 is built from 16 residues. Here the CDR3 reads CASGLGGGSRDNEQFF. CDR3 nucleotide sequence: TGTGCCAGCGGCTTAGGGGGCGGGAGTAGAGACAATGAGCAGTTCTTC.